This T cell receptor beta chain is drawn from a study of persistence of HIV-infected CD4 T cells. Lysates of CMV-infected fibroblasts at around 10 ug/mL stimulated these cells. Sorted nonresponding memory CD4+ T cells were CD40L-negative, CD69-negative, CD45RO-high. Donors were HIV-1-infected adults who began suppressive ART during chronic infection. Points on this clone: Its specificity is not known.

The immunoSEQ assay was version 4, run in survey mode. Produced via immunoSEQ multiplex PCR; TCRdb's table is partial and in-frame only. The sample carries tens of thousands of clones, roughly 80% recorded once. After removal of 1 base from V and 2 bases from J, the junction contained 6 bases not matched to a gene. The CDR3 sequence is 16 residues long. The V gene's germline CDR1 is LGHNT and CDR2 FRNRAP. The rearrangement joins TRBV12-5 to TRBJ1-1, with 8 bases lining up with TRBD1. This specimen was CD4+ T cells sorted from PBMCs after approximately 20-hour stimulation, taken from a patient who received antiretroviral therapy. The clonotype comes from an adult woman with HIV who was CMV-seropositive. For the CDR3, the DNA is TGTGCTAGTGGTTTGGACAGGGGGAATGGAAACACTGAAGCTTTCTTT. Translated: CASGLDRGNGNTEAFF.